One and the same sample provided the 6 T cell receptor beta chains below, sequenced in a study of T cells in localized non-small cell lung cancer. Here immunoSEQ multiplex PCR was the method, and the copy in TCRdb shows in-frame clones only, minus some. The table has about 31,000 clones, nearly 90% seen once. The input for sequencing was peripheral blood mononuclear cells, taken before any cancer treatment. The receptors were gathered from a woman aged 35 to 70 with stage III lung adenocarcinoma.

The CDR3 region has the DNA TGTGCCAGCAGTGAATTTGGGGGAAGCACAGATACGCAGTATTTT. It specifies CASSEFGGSTDTQYF. J is TRBJ2-3 and V is TRBV25-1; D may be TRBD1 or TRBD2 (5 bases each). CDR3 length: 15 amino acids. V lost 1 base, J lost 0 bases, and 8 bases lay in between. CDR1 is MGHDK, CDR2 SYGVNS, per germline.

The chain employs TRBV6-5 and TRBJ2-2; no reliable D call. V was pared by 2 bases and J by 3 bases, with 13 bases between. The CDR3 totals 16 residues. In germline, CDR1 is MNHEY, CDR2 SVGAGI. CDR3 DNA sequence: TGTGCCAGCAGTTACCAGAGTAGAGCTGACACCGGGGAGCTGTTTTTT. As protein: CASSYQSRADTGELFF.

This clone appeared a single time. V gene TRBV10-3 combines with J gene TRBJ2-2; the match to TRBD1 covers 8 bases. Germline CDR1 ENHRY, CDR2 SYGVKD. The CDR3 consists of 16 residues. Trimming cost V 0 bases and J 3 bases; bases outside gene matches: 3. As DNA, the CDR3 is TGTGCCATCAGTGAGTCGCAGGGGGCAGACACCGGGGAGCTGTTTTTT. This translates into CAISESQGADTGELFF.

The chain recombines TRBV6-1 with TRBJ1-3, with a possible D match to TRBD1 (6 bases). Germline CDR1 reads MNHNS; CDR2 reads SASEGT. V was clipped by 4 bases and J by 2 bases, with 21 bases between them. The CDR3 runs 18 residues. CDR3 nucleotide sequence: TGTGCCAGCAGTGCCGAGGGGCAGGGGAAGGCAACTGGAAACACCATATATTTT. Protein: CASSAEGQGKATGNTIYF.

To note about this clone: This CDR3 is also generated by other DNA sequences in the sample. This chain uses TRBV9 with TRBJ1-4; no firm D call. Germline CDR1 is SGDLS and CDR2 is YYNGEE. This CDR3 comprises 13 residues. V was clipped by 2 bases and J by 6 bases, with 8 bases between them. The CDR3 DNA sequence: TGTGCCAGCAGCGTGGGGTTGGATGAAAAACTGTTTTTT. This sequence encodes CASSVGLDEKLFF.

Only one count was recorded for this clone. This chain uses TRBV27 with TRBJ2-7, with TRBD2 as a possible D gene (5 bases). Germline assignment: CDR1 MNHEY and CDR2 SMNVEV (reference sequence). CDR3 length equals 14 residues. V lost 4 bases and J 3 bases, leaving 13 bases between the germline ends. In DNA form, the CDR3 reads TGTGCCAGCAGTTCTCGGACTCCCCTCTACGAGCAGTACTTC. Amino acid sequence: CASSSRTPLYEQYF.